This T cell receptor beta chain came from a study of T-cell memory formation after mild COVID-19. TCRdb itself ran the 5' RACE reads through MiXCR, one entry per CDR3 protein. Of 150,000 to 200,000 distinct CDR3 sequences listed, roughly a fifth are singletons. V gave up 0 bases and J gave up 3 bases; unmatched junction bases: 2. The germline V gene encodes CDR1 DFQATT and CDR2 SNEGSKA (reference sequence). The CDR3 has 15 amino acids. Broader study findings: A second wave expanding day 15 to 37 was CD4+-biased; contracting clones were balanced. Researchers report contracting CD4+ clones mostly in CM and EM, with CD8+ clones in EMRA.

Notes on this clonotype: No antigen is known for it.

This TCR was sampled from an adult woman who had mild COVID-19 (a few samples of this study predate the infection). Cell type and time point are not known. Sequencing was done on a sample of PBMCs or a T cell subset sorted from them (not recorded which). The V and J genes are TRBV20-1 and TRBJ2-3, with 11 bases that match TRBD1. Here the CDR3 reads CSAREGQGDTDTQYF. Here the CDR3 DNA reads TGCAGTGCTAGAGAGGGACAGGGGGATACAGATACGCAGTATTTT.